This TCR beta chain was retrieved from a study of human T cells and chemical hapten exposure. Trimming left V 1 base short and J 8 bases short, with 15 bases between. CDR1 is MGHRA and CDR2 is YSYEKL in the germline V gene. The length of the CDR3 is 15 residues. A few counts support this clonotype. TCRdb itself ran the RACE reads through MiXCR, one entry per CDR3 protein. This table has about 180,000 distinct CDR3 sequences, just under 30% appearing once. Sample time point: pre-sensitization, week 0. Treatment: therapeutic diphenylcyclopropenone sensitization with weekly scalp DPC. The sequencing used whole blood, collected in connection with sensitization to the hapten diphenylcyclopropenone (DPC). The receptor was isolated from a woman under 40 with alopecia areata. Some clones in this sample may be carry-over from other donors' samples. The chain has TRBV4-1 and TRBJ2-4, with unresolved D. CDR3 in DNA: TGCGCCAGCAGCCAAGGACGGGCCACTGGTGACATTCAGTACTTC. The encoded protein is CASSQGRATGDIQYF.